This TCR beta chain was captured by sequencing in a study of high-grade serous ovarian cancer treatment subgroups. Study details: On average, around 15,000 reads and several thousand unique TCR beta rearrangements were obtained per sample. Findings and limits, study-wide: Tumors within one patient showed repertoire similarity of roughly 0.11 to 0.79. Clonal relatedness tracked neoantigen level, and by trend copy number and mutation load.

Tumor samples were taken before definitive surgery or chemotherapy. On this clone itself: Its antigen is undetermined.

TCRdb's table, derived via immunoSEQ multiplex PCR, lists solely in-frame clones and lacks some. The top ten clones hold 2.5% to 3.5% of a sample with about 12,000 clones, 80% to 90% of them seen once. The CDR3 contains 13 residues. V lost 3 bases to trimming and J lost 7 bases, with 7 bases between them. Germline assignment: CDR1 WNHNN and CDR2 SYGVQD (reference sequence). The TCR was taken from a human donor with high-grade serous ovarian cancer. V gene TRBV10-1 combines with J gene TRBJ1-6; no clear D gene. The sequencing sample was made of tumor tissue. The DNA of the CDR3 is TGCGCCAGCAGTGACGGCCTGAATTCACCCCTCCACTTT. Translation: CASSDGLNSPLHF.